This entry features one T cell receptor beta chain sequence. Its antigen is still unknown. This record belongs to a study of a mutant IDH1 vaccine in newly diagnosed glioma. Study details: In some groups vaccination began 4-6 weeks post-radiotherapy; others received it with temozolomide. Radiotherapy, temozolomide, or both had been given previously, and both were given to most.

Produced via immunoSEQ multiplex PCR; TCRdb's table is partial and in-frame only. The sample holds 50,000 to 65,000 clones; over 80% are singletons and the top ten take about 1.4%. Findings and caveats of the study: Among all patients, vaccine-induced immune responses occurred in 85% to 95%.

Time point indicated: week 23, last vaccination. Each dose delivered 300 ug of mutant IDH1 20-mer peptide subcutaneously with imiquimod. The study enrolled donors with new WHO grade 3 or 4 IDH1-mutant, ATRX-lost astrocytomas. The V and J ends lost 2 bases and 7 bases respectively, with 12 bases between them. The CDR3 runs 14 residues. Germline CDR1 and CDR2: KGHSH and LQKENI. The sequences come from PBMCs, collected from a glioma patient whose treatment included an IDH1 peptide vaccine. The sequence was obtained from a man aged 35 to 55 with glioma. The rearrangement joins TRBV18 to TRBJ2-1; D may be TRBD2 (5 bases). The CDR3 DNA sequence: TGTGCCAGCTCACCAGTCGCTAGCAGGAATGAGCAGTTCTTC. It encodes CASSPVASRNEQFF. Full variable domain (remainder filled in from reference TRBV18 and TRBJ2-1): NAGVMQNPRHLVRRRGQEARLRCSPMKGHSHVYWYRQLPEEGLKFMVYLQKENIIDESGMPKERFSAEFPKEGPSILRIQQVVRGDSAAYFCASSPVASRNEQFFGPGTRLTVL.